This T cell receptor beta chain was observed in a study of shared clonotypes between healthy human individuals. The naive CD8 subset, CD45RO-negative cells positively selected for CCR7, excluded terminally differentiated effector memory CD45RA+ cells. V shed 0 bases and J 3 bases; nucleotides not matched to a gene: 11. CDR1 is MNHNS, CDR2 SASEGT, per germline. The length of the CDR3 is 17 residues. In the sorted-subset replicate PCRs, about 190 ng DNA, roughly 30,000 T cell genomes, was used. Using immunoSEQ multiplex PCR, the repertoire was profiled, and TCRdb retains in-frame clones only, with some absent. The sample yields millions of clones, 85% to 95% seen once.

The rearrangement joins TRBV6-1 to TRBJ2-7; 7 nucleotides align to TRBD2. This TCR came from a man aged 18 to 30 in good health. The source material was naive CD8+ T cells sorted from blood. CDR3 sequence (DNA): TGTGCCAGCAGTGAAGCCCGGGGACTACAGCAAAACTACGAGCAGTACTTC. Its protein product is CASSEARGLQQNYEQYF.